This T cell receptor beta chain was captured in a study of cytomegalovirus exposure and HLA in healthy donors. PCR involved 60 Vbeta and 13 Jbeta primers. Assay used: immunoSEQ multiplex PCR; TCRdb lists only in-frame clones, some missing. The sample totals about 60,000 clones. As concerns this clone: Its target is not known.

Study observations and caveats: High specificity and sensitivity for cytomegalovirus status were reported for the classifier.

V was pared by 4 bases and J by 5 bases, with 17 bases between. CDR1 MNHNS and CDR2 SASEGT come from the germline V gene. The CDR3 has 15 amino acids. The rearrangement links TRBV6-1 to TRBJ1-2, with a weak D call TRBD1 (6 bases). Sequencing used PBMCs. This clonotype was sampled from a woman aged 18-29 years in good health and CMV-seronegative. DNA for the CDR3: TGTGCCAGCAGTGCTTACAGGGAACCTTTTTATGGCTACACCTTC. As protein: CASSAYREPFYGYTF.